The rows below give T cell receptor beta chains drawn from one sample of a study of blood T cell repertoires in COVID-19. Profiled with immunoSEQ multiplex PCR; TCRdb holds only in-frame clones, not every one. This table holds 350,000 to 500,000 clones, 70% to 90% found once. The sequenced material came from PBMCs or T cells enriched from blood (not recorded which). The receptor set was obtained from a woman in her late teens or twenties who had been exposed to COVID-19. Both conserved end residues are part of each CDR3. D genes are given only for firm matches. Expanded clones get a size class; other rows say once, few or many, or leave the size out.

j_call,clone_size,d_call,v_call,cdr3_nt,cdr3_aa
TRBJ2-1,NA,TRBD1,TRBV5-1,TGCGCCAGCAGCCCAGGACAGGGGCACTACAATGAGCAGTTCTTC,CASSPGQGHYNEQFF
TRBJ2-7,NA,NA,TRBV7-6,TGTGCCAGCAGCAGTGACAGACTCTCCTACGAGCAGTACTTC,CASSSDRLSYEQYF
TRBJ2-3,NA,NA,TRBV7-9,TGTGCCAGCAGCTTAGTACGGGAGAACACAGATACGCAGTATTTT,CASSLVRENTDTQYF
TRBJ2-7,NA,TRBD2,TRBV6-5,TGTGCCAGCAGTTACCCGACTAGCGGGGGATCCTACGAGCAGTACTTC,CASSYPTSGGSYEQYF
TRBJ1-2,few,TRBD1,TRBV6-5,TGTGCCAGCTACGGGACAGCCTATGGCTACACCTTC,CASYGTAYGYTF
TRBJ1-3,NA,NA,TRBV10-2,TGCGCCAGCAGTACAGGGCCTAGGAGTGGAAACACCATATATTTT,CASSTGPRSGNTIYF
TRBJ1-2,NA,TRBD1,TRBV6-5,TGTGCCAGCAGCACCCGGACAGGGCTAGGCTACACCTTC,CASSTRTGLGYTF
TRBJ2-3,NA,TRBD1,TRBV7-9,TGTGCCAGCAGCCGGGGACAGGGATTCACAGATACGCAGTATTTT,CASSRGQGFTDTQYF
TRBJ2-6,NA,NA,TRBV19,TGTGCCAGTAGTACGGTTCGGTGGGCCAGGATCTCTGGGGCCAACGTCCTGACTTTC,CASSTVRWARISGANVLTF
TRBJ2-1,NA,TRBD2,TRBV28,TGTGCCAGCAGTCGGGGACTAGCAGCAAACAATGAGCAGTTCTTC,CASSRGLAANNEQFF
TRBJ1-1,NA,NA,TRBV6-1,TGTGCCAGCAGTGAAGCGGTCGGAGGTGGGGCTGAAGCTTTCTTT,CASSEAVGGGAEAFF
TRBJ2-7,once,NA,TRBV27,TGTGCCAGCAGGCGGACAGACTCGTCCTACGAGCAGTACTTC,CASRRTDSSYEQYF
TRBJ2-2,NA,TRBD1,TRBV4-3,TGCGCCAGCAGCCAAGGGACAGGGATAGTACCCGGGGAGCTGTTTTTT,CASSQGTGIVPGELFF
TRBJ2-3,NA,NA,TRBV11-3,TGTGCCAGCAGCAACAGGGAGGGGGGTACGCAGTATTTT,CASSNREGGTQYF
TRBJ2-7,once,TRBD1,TRBV6-1,TGTGCCAGCAGTGAGGGACAGGACTACGAGCAGTACTTC,CASSEGQDYEQYF
TRBJ1-4,NA,NA,TRBV7-9,TGTGCCAGCAGCGCCAGTGCAACTAATGAAAAACTGTTTTTT,CASSASATNEKLFF
TRBJ1-3,once,NA,TRBV18,TGTGCCAGCTCTGAGATCGGGGTTTCGACTGGAAACACCATATATTTT,CASSEIGVSTGNTIYF
TRBJ2-7,NA,TRBD1,TRBV19,TGTGCCAGTAGTATAGGACAGGGGATGGAGCGGGCCACCTACGAGCAGTACTTC,CASSIGQGMERATYEQYF
TRBJ1-1,NA,TRBD1,TRBV6-5,TGTGCCAGCAGTCCCTGGACAGGGGATTCTGAAGCTTTCTTT,CASSPWTGDSEAFF
TRBJ2-2,NA,NA,TRBV3-1/TRBV3-2,TGTGCCAGCAGCCCCGGTCAGGGTATGGACACCGGGGAGCTGTTTTTT,CASSPGQGMDTGELFF
TRBJ1-5,once,TRBD1,TRBV10-3,TGTGCCATCGGTACAGGGGGTACTCAGCCCCAGCATTTT,CAIGTGGTQPQHF
TRBJ1-1,NA,NA,TRBV7-3,TGTGCCAGCAGCTCGGGTGGCTACACTGAAGCTTTCTTT,CASSSGGYTEAFF
TRBJ2-7,NA,TRBD2,TRBV13,TGTGCCAGCAGCCAAGAGCGGGAGCGATACGAGCAGTACTTC,CASSQERERYEQYF
TRBJ2-3,NA,TRBD2,TRBV7-4,TGTGCCAGCAGCGACGGGGGGGCCACAGATACGCAGTATTTT,CASSDGGATDTQYF
TRBJ2-5,NA,NA,TRBV28,TGTGCCAGCAGTTTAGTCGTATCGTCGTCCCAAGAGACCCAGTACTTC,CASSLVVSSSQETQYF
TRBJ1-5,once,TRBD1,TRBV19,TGTGCCAGTAGTAGGACAGGGAGGCAGCCCCAGCATTTT,CASSRTGRQPQHF
TRBJ1-2,few,TRBD1,TRBV7-3,TGTGCCAGCAGCTACGGGACAGGGGACGGCTACACCTTC,CASSYGTGDGYTF
TRBJ2-7,NA,NA,TRBV27,TGTGCCAGCAGCCCCTGGGCAGGGGAATCCTACGAGCAGTACTTC,CASSPWAGESYEQYF
TRBJ2-1,NA,NA,TRBV5-1,TGCGCCAGCAGTCCGAGCCCGAGCTCCTACAATGAGCAGTTCTTC,CASSPSPSSYNEQFF
TRBJ1-4,NA,TRBD1,TRBV3-1/TRBV3-2,TGTGCCAGCAACCAGGGGGCGCCTAATGAAAAACTGTTTTTT,CASNQGAPNEKLFF
TRBJ1-5,NA,NA,TRBV5-1,TGCGCCAGCAGCCCGGACAAGAATCAGCCCCAGCATTTT,CASSPDKNQPQHF
TRBJ1-1,NA,NA,TRBV13,TGTGCCAGCAGCTCGGGGGAGATGAACACTGAAGCTTTCTTT,CASSSGEMNTEAFF
TRBJ1-5,NA,NA,TRBV27,TGTGCCAGCAGTTTATTACCCGTCCGGGGGCAGCCCCAGCATTTT,CASSLLPVRGQPQHF
TRBJ2-7,once,NA,TRBV7-9,TGTGCCAGCAGCTCCACCTTACGGGAGCTTGCCTACGAGCAGTACTTC,CASSSTLRELAYEQYF
TRBJ2-7,few,NA,TRBV3-1/TRBV3-2,TGTGCCAGCAGCCAAGAAAGGAGTCTATACGAGCAGTACTTC,CASSQERSLYEQYF
TRBJ1-2,NA,TRBD1,TRBV7-2,TGTGCCAGCAGCTCCCTTGCAGGGGGCCTTAACTATGGCTACACCTTC,CASSSLAGGLNYGYTF
TRBJ1-6,NA,NA,TRBV28,TGTGCCACCATTGGTAATACAGGTCGGAATTCACCCCTCCACTTT,CATIGNTGRNSPLHF
TRBJ2-5,NA,TRBD1,TRBV28,TGTGCCAGCAGTTCTTCCCATCGACAGGGCCAGACCCAGTACTTC,CASSSSHRQGQTQYF
TRBJ2-7,NA,NA,TRBV9,TGTGCCAGCAGCGTAGTAGCCCCGGGACACCTGGTCAACTACGAGCAGTACTTC,CASSVVAPGHLVNYEQYF
TRBJ2-1,NA,NA,TRBV2,TGTGCCAGCAGTGCCGAGGTTACAATGTCGATGAATGAGCAGTTCTTC,CASSAEVTMSMNEQFF
TRBJ2-1,NA,TRBD2,TRBV5-6,TGTGCCAGCAGCCCCTATGATAGCGGGAATGAGCAGTTCTTC,CASSPYDSGNEQFF
TRBJ1-5,NA,NA,TRBV7-8,TGTGCCAGCAGCTTAACCTTGGGGGGGGGTTACAATCAGCCCCAGCATTTT,CASSLTLGGGYNQPQHF
TRBJ2-2,NA,TRBD1,TRBV7-3,TGTGCCAGCAGCGCGACAGGGACCACCGGGGAGCTGTTTTTT,CASSATGTTGELFF
TRBJ1-5,NA,NA,TRBV28,TGTGCCAGTCCAATGAGGGGGGGGCCCCAGCATTTT,CASPMRGGPQHF
TRBJ2-5,NA,TRBD1,TRBV6-5,TGTGCCAGCAGTTACTCGTGGACAGGACTTCAAGAGACCCAGTACTTC,CASSYSWTGLQETQYF
TRBJ1-5,NA,NA,TRBV6-2/TRBV6-3,TGTGCCAGCAGTTCTACAGGGTTTCATCAGCCCCAGCATTTT,CASSSTGFHQPQHF
TRBJ2-2,NA,NA,TRBV19,TGTGCCAGTAGTATAGGGACAGACACCGGGGAGCTGTTTTTT,CASSIGTDTGELFF
TRBJ1-1,NA,NA,TRBV4-1,TGCGCCAGCACAGCGGTGAACACTGAAGCTTTCTTT,CASTAVNTEAFF
TRBJ1-1,NA,NA,TRBV9,TGTGCCAGCAGCCGGGTCTTGAACACTGAAGCTTTCTTT,CASSRVLNTEAFF
TRBJ1-5,NA,NA,TRBV16,TGTGCCAGCACCCAACAGAATTTGAATCAGCCCCAGCATTTT,CASTQQNLNQPQHF
TRBJ1-2,NA,TRBD1,TRBV27,TGTGCCAGCAGCCCAGGGGGCTTTACCCTTTATGGCTACACCTTC,CASSPGGFTLYGYTF
TRBJ1-2,NA,NA,TRBV7-8,TGTGCCAGCAGCTGGGAGGGGTTTGACTATGGCTACACCTTC,CASSWEGFDYGYTF
TRBJ2-3,NA,TRBD1,TRBV6-2/TRBV6-3,TGTGCCAGCAGTAATCGGGACAGGGGAAGAGCAGATACGCAGTATTTT,CASSNRDRGRADTQYF
TRBJ1-6,once,TRBD1,TRBV27,TGTGCCAGCAGTTACGGAACAGGGGGAAGTGCACCCCTCCACTTT,CASSYGTGGSAPLHF
TRBJ2-1,once,TRBD1,TRBV9,TGTGCCAGCAGCGTACAGGGACAGGGACGGGCTGAGCAGTTCTTC,CASSVQGQGRAEQFF
TRBJ2-2,NA,TRBD2,TRBV6-1,TGTGCCAGCAGTGACGGACTAGCGGTTTATACCTCGAACACCGGGGAGCTGTTTTTT,CASSDGLAVYTSNTGELFF
TRBJ2-5,NA,NA,TRBV28,TGTGCCAGCAGTAGGGGATACCAAGAGACCCAGTACTTC,CASSRGYQETQYF
TRBJ2-5,NA,TRBD1,TRBV11-3,TGTGCCAGCAGCCATAGGGGGCTGGAGACCCAGTACTTC,CASSHRGLETQYF
TRBJ2-7,NA,TRBD1,TRBV7-6,TGTGCCAGCAGCTTTATAGGGGGCGGATACGAGCAGTACTTC,CASSFIGGGYEQYF
TRBJ1-2,NA,NA,TRBV19,TGTGCCAGTAAAGACAGCATCTATGGCTACACCTTC,CASKDSIYGYTF